Each of the 32 T cell receptor beta chains below was sequenced from the same sample in a study of T cells after yellow fever vaccination. One entry per CDR3 protein, called by TCRdb with MiXCR from the 5' RACE reads. The sample contains around 350,000 distinct CDR3 sequences, under 7.5% of which appear only once. Specimen: PBMCs, collected 5 days after the yellow fever booster vaccination. Every receptor here comes from a young man who received the YFV17D yellow fever vaccine.

In this sample, this clonotype turned up many times. This sequence joins TRBV27 and TRBJ2-3; 7 bases are a match to TRBD2. From germline, CDR1 is MNHEY and CDR2 SMNVEV (reference sequence). The CDR3 has 14 amino acids. The trim removed 6 bases at V and 6 bases at J, leaving 9 bases unmatched. Written as DNA, the CDR3 is TGTGCCAGCAGCCCCCAGCGGGGTGGCGATACGCAGTATTTT. This sequence encodes CASSPQRGGDTQYF.

This clonotype occurred a few times. The germline gene is not matched at one end of the junction; a read error may be the cause. The rearrangement joins TRBV20-1 to TRBJ2-1; 7 bases agree with TRBD2. Germline assignment: CDR1 DFQATT and CDR2 SNEGSKA (reference sequence). This CDR3 is 16 amino acids long. CDR3 nucleotides: TGCTGTGCTAGAGTCGGAGCGGGACTAACCTACAATGAGCAGTTCTTC. Translating it yields CCARVGAGLTYNEQFF.

In this sample, this clonotype turned up many times. V is TRBV5-1 and J is TRBJ1-1, with D possibly TRBD1 on 5 matching bases. The CDR3 is 15 residues long. CDR1 SGHRS and CDR2 YFSETQ come from the germline V gene. Trimming removed 3 bases from V and 5 bases from J, with 17 bases in between. In nucleotides, the CDR3 is TGCGCCAGCAGCTCGGGGGTTGTCCTGAGGACTGAAGCTTTCTTT. It is translated as CASSSGVVLRTEAFF.

This clonotype was detected ten times or more. The rearrangement joins TRBV5-1 to TRBJ1-1; D unresolved. Trimming shortened V by 2 bases and J by 5 bases, and 10 bases separated the two germline ends. Germline CDR1 SGHRS, CDR2 YFSETQ. The CDR3 has 13 amino acids. The CDR3 DNA sequence: TGCGCCAGCAGCTTAATTCGGGAAACTGAAGCTTTCTTT. This gives the protein CASSLIRETEAFF.

This clonotype was counted only a few times. The rearrangement links TRBV4-3 to TRBJ2-5; 7 bases align to TRBD1. Germline CDR1 reads LGHNA; CDR2 reads YSLEER. V was pared by 4 bases and J by 5 bases, with 7 bases of the junction left unmatched. The CDR3 loop spans 14 amino acids. The CDR3 is CASSLTGLGETQYF. CDR3 DNA sequence: TGCGCCAGCAGCCTGACAGGGCTTGGGGAGACCCAGTACTTC.

The V and J genes are TRBV28 and TRBJ2-7; D unresolved. Germline V gene data show CDR1 as MDHEN and CDR2 as SYDVKM. The CDR3 extends over 15 amino acids. The V gene lost 6 bases and the J gene lost 0 bases, with 15 bases spanning the gap. CDR3 residues: CASSEGQLSSYEQYF. CDR3 coding DNA: TGTGCCAGCAGCGAAGGGCAGCTTAGCTCCTACGAGCAGTACTTC.

This clonotype was seen only a few times. This chain uses TRBV7-9 with TRBJ1-2, with D perhaps matching TRBD1 (6 bases). Germline V gene data show CDR1 as SEHNR and CDR2 as FQNEAQ (reference sequence). The CDR3 is made up of 14 amino acids. The V end lost 5 bases, the J end lost 2 bases, and 12 bases lay between the germline ends. For the CDR3, the DNA is TGTGCCAGCAGCCTAATTAGGGGGAACTATGGCTACACCTTC. Translation gives CASSLIRGNYGYTF.

V is TRBV19 and J is TRBJ1-3, with D perhaps matching TRBD1 (5 bases). The germline V gene has CDR1 LNHDA and CDR2 SQIVND (reference sequence). Trimming removed 5 bases at V and 2 bases at J, with 16 bases between. The length of the CDR3 is 16 residues. The CDR3 here is CASSDSTLRAGNTIYF. The CDR3 DNA sequence: TGTGCCAGTAGTGACAGCACCCTACGAGCTGGAAACACCATATATTTT.

The rearrangement joins TRBV5-4 to TRBJ1-2, with D unclear. CDR1 SGHNT and CDR2 YYREEE come from the germline V gene (reference sequence). CDR3 size: 15 residues. Trimming removed 0 bases at V and 3 bases at J, with 12 bases between. The CDR3 spells CASSLDPTSDYGYTF. CDR3 sequence (DNA): TGTGCCAGCAGCTTGGATCCAACCTCGGACTATGGCTACACCTTC.

This clonotype was found many times. The chain joins TRBV7-2 to TRBJ1-3; the D is unclear. The germline V gene has CDR1 SGHTA and CDR2 FQGNSA. Deletions cut 3 bases from V and 2 bases from J, with 5 bases between. There are 13 residues in the CDR3. The CDR3 DNA sequence: TGTGCCAGCAGCTTCGACGCTGGAAACACCATATATTTT. It is translated as CASSFDAGNTIYF.

The rearrangement joins TRBV4-1 to TRBJ2-5; tentative D call: TRBD2 (6 bases). Germline V lookup: CDR1 MGHRA, CDR2 YSYEKL. The CDR3 consists of 14 residues. V was shortened by 2 bases and J by 2 bases, with 9 bases between the two germline ends. CDR3 loop: CASSQIAAQETQYF. Here the CDR3 DNA reads TGCGCCAGCAGCCAAATAGCGGCGCAAGAGACCCAGTACTTC.

This clonotype was detected only a few times. The chain has TRBV7-3 and TRBJ2-1; D possibly uses TRBD1 or TRBD2 (5 bases each). The ends were cut back, 8 bases at V and 4 bases at J, with 12 bases in the middle. Germline assignment: CDR1 SGHTA and CDR2 FQGTGA. This CDR3 has 13 residues. For the CDR3, the DNA is TGTGCCAGCCGCCAGGGACCTTACAATGAGCAGTTCTTC. Amino acid sequence: CASRQGPYNEQFF.

The table lists this clonotype with a few counts. This chain's CDR3 is CASSIVGGYEQFF. DNA for the CDR3: TGTGCCAGTAGTATAGTAGGGGGGTATGAGCAGTTCTTC. The J gene is TRBJ2-1, the V gene TRBV19; D could derive from TRBD1 or TRBD2 (6 bases each). V was trimmed by 1 base and J by 8 bases, leaving 9 bases between them. The CDR3 runs 13 residues. Germline V gene data show CDR1 as LNHDA and CDR2 as SQIVND (reference sequence).

This clonotype appeared a few times. This chain joins TRBV6-1 and TRBJ2-1, with TRBD1 matching over 8 bases. The junction had 11 bases not matched to a gene; V was cut back by 6 bases and J by 10 bases. The germline CDR1 and CDR2 sequences are MNHNS and SASEGT. This CDR3 comprises 14 residues. CDR3 region: CASRGGQGSREQFF. The DNA for the CDR3 is TGTGCCAGCAGGGGAGGACAGGGTTCTCGGGAGCAGTTCTTC.

This clonotype appeared many times. V usage is TRBV29-1 and J usage is TRBJ1-4; D perhaps matches TRBD1 (6 bases). The CDR3 extends over 14 amino acids. Per germline, CDR1 SQVTM and CDR2 ANQGSEA. V was pared by 4 bases and J by 8 bases, with 17 bases between. CDR3 residues: CSVVVQGTGEKLFF. In nucleotides, the CDR3 is TGCAGCGTTGTCGTACAGGGAACAGGAGAAAAACTGTTTTTT.

V gene TRBV5-8 combines with J gene TRBJ2-1; D may be TRBD1 (6 bases). Germline values: CDR1 SGHTS, CDR2 YDEGEE. V shed 6 bases and J shed 10 bases, with 14 bases lying between them. The CDR3 consists of 12 residues. CDR3 sequence: CASIKQGREQFF. CDR3 bases: TGTGCCAGCATCAAACAGGGAAGGGAGCAGTTCTTC. The entire variable domain, with the rest obtained from reference TRBV5-8 and TRBJ2-1, is as follows: EAGVTQSPTHLIKTRGQQATLRCSPISGHTSVYWYQQALGLGLQFLLWYDEGEERNRGNFPPRFSGRQFPNYSSELNVNALELEDSALYLCASIKQGREQFFGPGTRLTVL.

This chain connects TRBV3-1 to TRBJ2-1; the match to TRBD2 covers 7 bases. Trimming took 0 bases from V and 8 from J; bases not matched to a gene: 10. CDR1 and CDR2 (germline): LGHDT, YNNKEL (reference sequence). CDR3 length equals 16 residues. The CDR3 here is CASSQESGGRLYEQFF. The CDR3 DNA reads as TGTGCCAGCAGCCAAGAATCGGGCGGGAGACTATATGAGCAGTTCTTC.

This clonotype showed up many times. The V call is TRBV20-1, the J call TRBJ2-7, with unresolved D. Deletions cut 7 bases from V and 2 bases from J, with 9 bases between. This CDR3 has 11 residues. Germline V CDR1 and CDR2: DFQATT, SNEGSKA (reference sequence). Written as DNA, the CDR3 is TGCAGTGTCGCAGCGACCTACGAGCAGTACTTC. Translating it yields CSVAATYEQYF.

The table lists this clonotype with a few counts. The rearrangement uses TRBV3-1 and TRBJ2-4; D call uncertain. Per the germline V gene, CDR1 is LGHDT and CDR2 is YNNKEL (reference sequence). V was cut by 4 bases and J by 3 bases, with 10 bases left in between. CDR3 length: 14 amino acids. This CDR3 reads CASSLTAHKNIQYF. Here the CDR3 DNA reads TGTGCCAGCAGCCTTACTGCCCACAAAAACATTCAGTACTTC.

This clonotype appeared a few times. V and J are TRBV28 and TRBJ2-7; D might be TRBD1 (7 bases). This CDR3 spans 14 amino acids. Trimming pared 4 bases from V and 5 bases from J, leaving 15 bases between. Germline CDR1 reads MDHEN; CDR2 reads SYDVKM. The CDR3 coding sequence is TGTGCCAGCAGTTCAGGGGGGCAAGTCGACGAGCAGTACTTC. This codes for CASSSGGQVDEQYF.

This clonotype has ten or more counts. The chain is built from TRBV28 and TRBJ1-5; weak D call: TRBD1 (5 bases). V dropped 5 bases and J dropped 2 bases, with 19 bases sitting between them. Germline values: CDR1 MDHEN, CDR2 SYDVKM. CDR3 size: 17 residues. The CDR3 sequence: CASSRGDLSLGNQPQHF. The CDR3 coding sequence is TGTGCCAGCAGTAGGGGTGACCTCAGCTTGGGCAATCAGCCCCAGCATTTT.

The genes are TRBV12-3 or TRBV12-4 and TRBJ1-5; D possibly corresponds to TRBD1 (5 bases). The length of the CDR3 is 15 residues. With 6 bases removed from V and 10 bases from J, the gap between germline ends came to 22 bases. The CDR3 DNA follows: TGTGCCAGCAGCCTGGTCGTCCAGGGCGGGCGACCCCAGCATTTT. This codes for CASSLVVQGGRPQHF.

The chain carries TRBV20-1 and TRBJ2-4; D uncertain. CDR1 is DFQATT and CDR2 is SNEGSKA in the germline V gene (reference sequence). This CDR3 has 14 amino acids. Trimming left V 0 bases short and J 3 bases short, with 9 bases between. The CDR3 spells CSAREWVGKNIQYF. The CDR3 region has the DNA TGCAGTGCTAGAGAATGGGTGGGCAAAAACATTCAGTACTTC.

Of note for this clonotype: Just one base apart from a much larger clone, this may be a read error. The rearrangement uses TRBV20-1 and TRBJ1-2, with D unclear. The CDR3 extends over 11 amino acids. CDR1 and CDR2 (germline): DFQATT, SNEGSKA (reference sequence). V lost 3 bases and J 8 bases, leaving 10 bases between the germline ends. The CDR3 nucleotides read TGCAGTGCTAGTAATGCCGGGGGCTACACCTTC. Its translation: CSASNAGGYTF.

This clonotype showed up many times. The chain has TRBV4-2 and TRBJ2-3; D call uncertain. Germline V lookup: CDR1 LGHNA, CDR2 YNFKEQ. This CDR3 region has 16 residues. V dropped 0 bases and J dropped 5 bases, with 15 bases sitting between them. CDR3 nucleotides: TGTGCCAGCAGCCAAGAATCGGGTCTAGGCCAAGATACGCAGTATTTT. Translating gives CASSQESGLGQDTQYF.

This clonotype appeared a few times. This sequence joins TRBV5-6 and TRBJ2-1; D remains ambiguous. V was pared by 4 bases and J by 7 bases, with 9 bases between. CDR1 is SGHDT, CDR2 YYEEEE, per germline. The CDR3 sequence is 12 residues long. CDR3 in amino acids: CASSQTFNEQFF. CDR3 DNA: TGTGCCAGCAGCCAAACCTTTAATGAGCAGTTCTTC. Looking up the rest from reference TRBV5-6 and TRBJ2-1 gives the full variable domain: DAGVTQSPTHLIKTRGQQVTLRCSPKSGHDTVSWYQQALGQGPQFIFQYYEEEERQRGNFPDRFSGHQFPNYSSELNVNALLLGDSALYLCASSQTFNEQFFGPGTRLTVL.

The chain is built from TRBV23-1 and TRBJ2-3; 8 nucleotides agree with TRBD2. TRBV23-1 is assigned to the ORF class and has an uncertain function. The V gene end was trimmed by 4 bases and the J gene end by 0 bases; junction bases not matched to a gene: 3. This CDR3 has 15 amino acids. The CDR3 region has the DNA TGCGCCAGCAGTCGGTCTAGCGGGAGCACAGATACGCAGTATTTT. Protein sequence: CASSRSSGSTDTQYF.

The sample holds many counts of this clonotype. The CDR3, as DNA: TGTGCCAGCAGTCGATCCGTTAACTATGGCTACACCTTC. It translates to CASSRSVNYGYTF. This chain joins TRBV7-9 and TRBJ1-2; D is uncertain. V was clipped by 6 bases and J by 1 base, with 9 bases between them. CDR1 is SEHNR, CDR2 FQNEAQ, per germline (reference sequence). The CDR3 runs to 13 residues. Variable domain in full (rest from reference TRBV7-9 and TRBJ1-2): DTGVSQNPRHKITKRGQNVTFRCDPISEHNRLYWYRQTLGQGPEFLTYFQNEAQLEKSRLLSDRFSAERPKGSFSTLEIQRTEQGDSAMYLCASSRSVNYGYTFGSGTRLTVV.

The V gene is TRBV4-3, the J gene TRBJ2-3, with 7 bases identical to TRBD2. V trimming: 2 bases; J trimming: 4 bases; junction bases outside the gene matches: 0. CDR1 is LGHNA, CDR2 YSLEER, per germline. This CDR3 comprises 13 residues. The CDR3 region is CASSQREADTQYF. The CDR3 nucleotides read TGCGCCAGCAGCCAACGGGAGGCAGATACGCAGTATTTT.

The chain has TRBV7-2 and TRBJ2-1, with 8 positions matching TRBD2. V shed 3 bases and J 5 bases; nucleotides not matched to a gene: 3. Looked up from germline, CDR1 is SGHTA and CDR2 is FQGNSA. This CDR3 is 14 amino acids long. The CDR3 nucleotides are TGTGCCAGCAGCTTCTACGGGGGGGACAATGAGCAGTTCTTC. Translated: CASSFYGGDNEQFF.

This chain links TRBV29-1 with TRBJ2-1, with D perhaps matching TRBD1 (7 bases). The CDR3 loop spans 15 amino acids. V shed 3 bases and J shed 4 bases, with 16 bases lying between them. Germline V gene data show CDR1 as SQVTM and CDR2 as ANQGSEA. CDR3: CSVDRGVSPYNEQFF. The CDR3 nucleotides are TGCAGCGTTGACAGGGGGGTATCCCCGTACAATGAGCAGTTCTTC.

In its sample, this clonotype was seen a few times. The rearrangement joins TRBV5-1 to TRBJ1-1; D call uncertain. The ends were cut back, 2 bases at V and 1 base at J, with 9 bases in the middle. CDR3 size: 14 residues. Germline lookup yields CDR1 SGHRS and CDR2 YFSETQ. CDR3 nucleotides: TGCGCCAGCAGCTTTAGGGAGCCGAACACTGAAGCTTTCTTT. Translating gives CASSFREPNTEAFF.